The T cell receptor (beta chain) under discussion was sequenced for a study of T cell repertoires in cytomegalovirus infection. Overall study: Shared public TCR beta signatures pointed to both CMV infection and a matching HLA type. Overall study findings and caveats: Across the ex vivo response, the dominant clonotypes were HLA-C-restricted CMV-specific TCR beta clonotypes. There were carriers of CMV plus the relevant HLA, and cumulative public TCR beta family frequency identified them.

CDR1 and CDR2 (germline): DFQATT, SNEGSKA (reference sequence). This CDR3 contains 13 residues. V lost 8 bases to trimming and J lost 3 bases; unmatched junction nucleotides: 9. TCRdb reanalysed the reads using MiXCR and keeps one entry per CDR3 protein. The table includes fewer than 350,000 distinct CDR3 sequences, 25% to 30% detected once. This clonotype was recorded a few times. Antigen: not known. The sample consisted of cultured PBMCs, taken from culture after CMV antigen stimulation. The clonotype originates from a human donor in good health (CMV status not recorded). Some clones in this sample may be carry-over from other donors' samples. This chain uses TRBV20-1 with TRBJ1-1, with 7 bases identical to TRBD1. The CDR3 coding sequence is TGCAGTACCTCCGGACAGGTACACACTGAAGCTTTCTTT. As protein: CSTSGQVHTEAFF.